This T cell receptor beta chain was found in a study of T-cell memory formation after mild COVID-19. On the study more broadly: Each donor largely had its own TCR clusters.

Germline values: CDR1 MNHNS, CDR2 SASEGT. V was pared by 2 bases and J by 7 bases, with 18 bases between. The CDR3 spans 15 residues. TCRdb itself ran the 5' RACE reads through MiXCR, one entry per CDR3 protein. The top ten hold 2.5% to 3.5% of the sample, which has under 200,000 distinct CDR3 sequences, about an eighth seen once. Study observations and caveats: Largely, contracting CD4+ clones fell within CM and EM, and contracting CD8+ clones within EMRA. Clones from the second wave (peaking day 37) had unconfirmed SARS-CoV-2 specificity. Contracting clones from day 15 to 85 showed balanced CD4/CD8; later expanders favored CD4+.

This clonotype has only a few counts. Its cognate antigen is unknown. This clonotype was sampled from a man aged 18 to 30 who had mild COVID-19 (a few samples of this study predate the infection). Cell type and time point are not known. Material: PBMCs or a T cell subset sorted from them (not recorded which). The gene calls are TRBV6-1 and TRBJ2-7; D may be TRBD1 (5 bases). CDR3 region: CASSERQLRAREQYV. CDR3 in DNA: TGTGCCAGCAGTGAAAGACAGTTACGAGCTCGAGAGCAGTACGTC.